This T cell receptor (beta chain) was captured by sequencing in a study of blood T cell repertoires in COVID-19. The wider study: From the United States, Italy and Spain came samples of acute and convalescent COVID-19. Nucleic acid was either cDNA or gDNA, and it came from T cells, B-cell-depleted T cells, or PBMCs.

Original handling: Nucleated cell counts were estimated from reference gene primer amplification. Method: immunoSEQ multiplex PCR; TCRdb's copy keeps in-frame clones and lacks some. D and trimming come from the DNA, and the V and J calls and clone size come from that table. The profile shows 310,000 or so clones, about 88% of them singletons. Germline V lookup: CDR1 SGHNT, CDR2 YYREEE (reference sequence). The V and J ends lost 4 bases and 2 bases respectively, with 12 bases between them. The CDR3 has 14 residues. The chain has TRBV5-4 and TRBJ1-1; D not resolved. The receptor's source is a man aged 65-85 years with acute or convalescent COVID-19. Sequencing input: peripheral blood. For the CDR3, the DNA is TGTGCCAGCAGCCCGTCCGGTTACAACACTGAAGCTTTCTTT. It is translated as CASSPSGYNTEAFF.